This TCR beta chain emerged from a study of Ad26.COV2.S vaccination and SARS-CoV-2 variants. The wider study: Of the COV1001 trial arms, the Ad26.COV2.S arm included the donor.

The CDR3 totals 13 residues. V lost 2 bases to trimming and J lost 3 bases, with 8 bases between them. The germline V gene has CDR1 SGHRS and CDR2 YFSETQ. TCRdb's table, derived via immunoSEQ multiplex PCR, lists solely in-frame clones and lacks some. In the table there are about 350,000 clones, about 87% of which are singletons. Treatment of the sample: around 19 received Ad26.COV2.S at low or high dose, single or two shots; 5 received placebo; per-sample allocation not given. After the first vaccine or placebo injection, samples were drawn on day 63. This Boston cohort included adults aged 18-55 years.

The specimen was peripheral blood, collected in a trial of Ad26.COV2.S vaccine versus placebo. The sequence was collected from a person aged 18-65 years who received the Ad26.COV2.S COVID-19 vaccine or a placebo. The chain is built from TRBV5-1 and TRBJ1-1; D ambiguous. CDR3 bases: TGCGCCAGCAGCTTTTCCACGGACACTGAAGCTTTCTTT. This sequence encodes CASSFSTDTEAFF.